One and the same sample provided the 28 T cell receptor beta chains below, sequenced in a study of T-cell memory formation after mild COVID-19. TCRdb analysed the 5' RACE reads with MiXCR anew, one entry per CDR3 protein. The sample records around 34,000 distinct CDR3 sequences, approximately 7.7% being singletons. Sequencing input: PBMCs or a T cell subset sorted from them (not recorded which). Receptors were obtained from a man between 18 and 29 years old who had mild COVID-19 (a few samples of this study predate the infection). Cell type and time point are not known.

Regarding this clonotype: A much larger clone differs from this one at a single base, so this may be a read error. CDR3 residues: CVSSISSGTEAFF. CDR3 DNA: TGTGTCAGTAGTATTAGCTCGGGGACCGAAGCTTTCTTT. V and J are TRBV19 and TRBJ1-1, with a weak D call TRBD1 (5 bases). This CDR3 is 13 amino acids long. CDR1 and CDR2 (germline): LNHDA, SQIVND (reference sequence).

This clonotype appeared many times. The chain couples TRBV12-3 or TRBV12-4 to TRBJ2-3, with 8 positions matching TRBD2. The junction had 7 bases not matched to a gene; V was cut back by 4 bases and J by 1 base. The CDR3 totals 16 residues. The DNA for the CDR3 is TGTGCCAGCAGTTCCCTCGGAGCGGGGGGCACAGATACGCAGTATTTT. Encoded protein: CASSSLGAGGTDTQYF.

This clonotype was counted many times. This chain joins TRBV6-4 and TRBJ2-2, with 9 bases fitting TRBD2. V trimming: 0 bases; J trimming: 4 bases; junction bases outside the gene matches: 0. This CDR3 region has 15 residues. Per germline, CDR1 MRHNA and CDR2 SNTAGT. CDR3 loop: CASSDSSGGTGELFF. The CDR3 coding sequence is TGTGCCAGCAGTGACTCTAGCGGGGGCACCGGGGAGCTGTTTTTT.

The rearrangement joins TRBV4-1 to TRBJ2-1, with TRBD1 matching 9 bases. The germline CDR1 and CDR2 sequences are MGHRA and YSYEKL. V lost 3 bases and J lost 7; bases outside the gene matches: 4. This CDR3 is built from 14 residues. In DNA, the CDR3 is TGCGCCAGCAGCCACCCGGGACAGGGAAATGAGCAGTTCTTC. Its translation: CASSHPGQGNEQFF.

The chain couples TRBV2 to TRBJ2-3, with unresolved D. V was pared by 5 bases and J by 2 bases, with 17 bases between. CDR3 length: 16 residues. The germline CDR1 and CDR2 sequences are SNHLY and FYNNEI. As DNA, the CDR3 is TGTGCCAGCAGTCCCCGGCGACTCTCACCCACAGATACGCAGTATTTT. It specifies CASSPRRLSPTDTQYF.

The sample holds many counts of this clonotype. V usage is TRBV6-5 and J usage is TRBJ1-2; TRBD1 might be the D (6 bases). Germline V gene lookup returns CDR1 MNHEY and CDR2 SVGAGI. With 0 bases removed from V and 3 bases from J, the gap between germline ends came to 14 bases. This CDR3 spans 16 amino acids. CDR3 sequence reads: CASSYSGRGPDYGYTF. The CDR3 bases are TGTGCCAGCAGTTACTCAGGCAGGGGCCCTGACTATGGCTACACCTTC.

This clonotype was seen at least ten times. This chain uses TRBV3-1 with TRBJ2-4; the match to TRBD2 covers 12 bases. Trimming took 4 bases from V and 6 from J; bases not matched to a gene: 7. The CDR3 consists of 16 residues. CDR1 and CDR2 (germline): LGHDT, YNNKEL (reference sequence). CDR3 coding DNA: TGTGCCAGCAGCCCGCAGACTAGCGGGGGATCAAACATTCAGTACTTC. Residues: CASSPQTSGGSNIQYF.

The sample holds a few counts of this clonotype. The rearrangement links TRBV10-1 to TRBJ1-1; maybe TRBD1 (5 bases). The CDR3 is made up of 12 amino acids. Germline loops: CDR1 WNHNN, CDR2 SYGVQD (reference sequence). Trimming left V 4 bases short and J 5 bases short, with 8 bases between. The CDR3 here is CASSAGQTEAFF. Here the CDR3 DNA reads TGCGCCAGCAGTGCGGGGCAAACTGAAGCTTTCTTT.

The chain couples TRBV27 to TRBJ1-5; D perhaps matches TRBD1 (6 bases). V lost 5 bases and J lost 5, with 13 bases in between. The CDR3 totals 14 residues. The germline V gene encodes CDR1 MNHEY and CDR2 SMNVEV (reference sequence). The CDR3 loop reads CASSPRTVDQPQHF. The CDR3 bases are TGTGCCAGCAGTCCTCGGACAGTTGATCAGCCCCAGCATTTT.

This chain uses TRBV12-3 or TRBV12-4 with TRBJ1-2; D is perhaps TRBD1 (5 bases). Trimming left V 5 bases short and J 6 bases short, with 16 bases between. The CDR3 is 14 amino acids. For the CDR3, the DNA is TGTGCCAGCAGTCCCCTAGGACATAAGGATGGCTACACCTTC. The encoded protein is CASSPLGHKDGYTF.

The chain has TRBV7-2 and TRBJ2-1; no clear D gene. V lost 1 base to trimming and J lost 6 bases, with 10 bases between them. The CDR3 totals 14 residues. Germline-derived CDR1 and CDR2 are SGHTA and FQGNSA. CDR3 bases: TGTGCCAGCAGCTTAGTAAGGGAAAGCAATGAGCAGTTCTTC. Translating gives CASSLVRESNEQFF.

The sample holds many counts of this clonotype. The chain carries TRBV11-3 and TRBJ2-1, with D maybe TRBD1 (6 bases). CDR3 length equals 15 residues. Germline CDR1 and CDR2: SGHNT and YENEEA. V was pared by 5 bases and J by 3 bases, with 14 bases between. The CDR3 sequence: CASSQKQGDYNEQFF. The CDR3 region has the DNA TGTGCCAGCAGCCAAAAACAGGGAGACTACAATGAGCAGTTCTTC. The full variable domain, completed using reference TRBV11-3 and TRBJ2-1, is EAGVVQSPRYKIIEKKQPVAFWCNPISGHNTLYWYLQNLGQGPELLIRYENEEAVDDSQLPKDRFSAERLKGVDSTLKIQPAELGDSAVYLCASSQKQGDYNEQFFGPGTRLTVL.

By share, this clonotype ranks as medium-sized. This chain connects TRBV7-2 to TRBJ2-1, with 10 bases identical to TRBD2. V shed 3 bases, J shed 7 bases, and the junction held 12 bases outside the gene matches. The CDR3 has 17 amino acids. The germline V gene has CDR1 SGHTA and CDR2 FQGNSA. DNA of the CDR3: TGTGCCAGCAGCTTTCTTGTAGCGGGGGGCCGCTCAAATGAGCAGTTCTTC. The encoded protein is CASSFLVAGGRSNEQFF. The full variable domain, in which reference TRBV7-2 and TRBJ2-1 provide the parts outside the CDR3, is GAGVSQSPSNKVTEKGKDVELRCDPISGHTALYWYRQSLGQGLEFLIYFQGNSAPDKSGLPSDRFSAERTGGSVSTLTIQRTQQEDSAVYLCASSFLVAGGRSNEQFFGPGTRLTVL.

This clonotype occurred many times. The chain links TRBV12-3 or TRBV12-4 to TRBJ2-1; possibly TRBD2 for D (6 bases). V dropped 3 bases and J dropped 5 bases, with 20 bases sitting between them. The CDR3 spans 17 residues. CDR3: CASSFSAGSFLDNEQFF. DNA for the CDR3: TGTGCCAGCAGTTTTTCGGCGGGGTCTTTTTTGGACAATGAGCAGTTCTTC.

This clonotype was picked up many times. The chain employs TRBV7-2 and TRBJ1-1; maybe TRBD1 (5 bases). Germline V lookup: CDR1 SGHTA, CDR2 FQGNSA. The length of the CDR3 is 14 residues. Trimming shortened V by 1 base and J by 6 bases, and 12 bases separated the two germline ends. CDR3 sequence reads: CASSLGSGRAEAFF. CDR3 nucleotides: TGTGCCAGCAGCTTAGGATCAGGGCGAGCTGAAGCTTTCTTT.

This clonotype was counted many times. CDR3 sequence (DNA): TGTGCCAGCTACTGGGGGGCGAAGGGGGATACGCAGTATTTT. Residues: CASYWGAKGDTQYF. The V and J genes are TRBV12-3 or TRBV12-4 and TRBJ2-3; tentatively, D is TRBD1 or TRBD2 (6 bases each). CDR3 size: 14 residues. Trimming pared 8 bases from V and 6 bases from J, leaving 18 bases between.

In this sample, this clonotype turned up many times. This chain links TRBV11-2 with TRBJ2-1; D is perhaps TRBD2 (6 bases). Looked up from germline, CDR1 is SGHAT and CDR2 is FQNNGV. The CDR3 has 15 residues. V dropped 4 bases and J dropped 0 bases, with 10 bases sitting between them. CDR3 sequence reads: CASSSGGRSYNEQFF. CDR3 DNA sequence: TGTGCCAGCAGCTCCGGGGGACGCTCCTACAATGAGCAGTTCTTC.

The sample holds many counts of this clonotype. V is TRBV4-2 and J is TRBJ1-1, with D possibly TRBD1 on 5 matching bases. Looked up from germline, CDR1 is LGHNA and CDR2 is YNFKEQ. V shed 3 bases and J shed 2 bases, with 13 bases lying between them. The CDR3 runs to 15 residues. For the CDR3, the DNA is TGTGCCAGCAGCCATGGAGGGGTTAGTAACACTGAAGCTTTCTTT. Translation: CASSHGGVSNTEAFF.

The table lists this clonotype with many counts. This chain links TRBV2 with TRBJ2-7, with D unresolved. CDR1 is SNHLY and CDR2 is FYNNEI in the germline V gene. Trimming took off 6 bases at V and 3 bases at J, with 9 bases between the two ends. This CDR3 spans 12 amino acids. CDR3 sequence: CASSQDIYEQYF. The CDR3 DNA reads TGTGCCAGCAGCCAAGACATCTACGAGCAGTACTTC. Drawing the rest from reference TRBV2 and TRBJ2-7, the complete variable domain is EPEVTQTPSHQVTQMGQEVILRCVPISNHLYFYWYRQILGQKVEFLVSFYNNEISEKSEIFDDQFSVERPDGSNFTLKIRSTKLEDSAMYFCASSQDIYEQYFGPGTRLTVT.

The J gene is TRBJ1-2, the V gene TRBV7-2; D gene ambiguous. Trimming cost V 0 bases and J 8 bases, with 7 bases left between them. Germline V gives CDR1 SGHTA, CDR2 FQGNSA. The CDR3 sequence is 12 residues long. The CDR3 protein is CASSLARRGYTF. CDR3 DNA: TGTGCCAGCAGCTTAGCGCGGAGGGGCTACACCTTC.

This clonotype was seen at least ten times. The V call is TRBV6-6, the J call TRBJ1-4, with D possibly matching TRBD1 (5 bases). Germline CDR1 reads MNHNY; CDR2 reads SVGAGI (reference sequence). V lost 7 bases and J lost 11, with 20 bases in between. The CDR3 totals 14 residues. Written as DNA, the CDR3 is TGTGCCAGCACCACCAGTTGGGGGGAGGTCAAACTGTTTTTT. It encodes CASTTSWGEVKLFF.

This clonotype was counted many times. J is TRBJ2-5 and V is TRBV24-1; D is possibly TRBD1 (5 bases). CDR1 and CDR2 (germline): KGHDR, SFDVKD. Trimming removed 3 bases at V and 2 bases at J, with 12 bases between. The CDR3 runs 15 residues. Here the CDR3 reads CATSDAAGQQETQYF. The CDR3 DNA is TGTGCCACCAGTGATGCCGCAGGGCAACAAGAGACCCAGTACTTC.

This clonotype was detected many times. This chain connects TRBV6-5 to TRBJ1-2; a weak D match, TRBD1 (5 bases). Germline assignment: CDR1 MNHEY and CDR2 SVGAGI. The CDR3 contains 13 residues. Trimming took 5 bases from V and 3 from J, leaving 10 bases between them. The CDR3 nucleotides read TGTGCCAGCAGTCCTTCGGGGGACTATGGCTACACCTTC. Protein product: CASSPSGDYGYTF.

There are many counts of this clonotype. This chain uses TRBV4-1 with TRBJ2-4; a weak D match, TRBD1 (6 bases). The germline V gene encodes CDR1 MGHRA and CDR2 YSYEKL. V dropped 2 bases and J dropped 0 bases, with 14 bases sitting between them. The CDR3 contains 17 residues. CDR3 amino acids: CASSQPMAGVAKNIQYF. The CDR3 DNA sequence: TGCGCCAGCAGCCAACCTATGGCAGGGGTAGCCAAAAACATTCAGTACTTC.

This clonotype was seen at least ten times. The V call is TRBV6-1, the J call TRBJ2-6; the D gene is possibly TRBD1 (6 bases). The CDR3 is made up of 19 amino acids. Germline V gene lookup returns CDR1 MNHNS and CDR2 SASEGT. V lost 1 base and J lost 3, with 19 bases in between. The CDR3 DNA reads TGTGCCAGCAGTGAAGTGACACCGAACAGGGTTAATGGGGCCAACGTCCTGACTTTC. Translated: CASSEVTPNRVNGANVLTF.

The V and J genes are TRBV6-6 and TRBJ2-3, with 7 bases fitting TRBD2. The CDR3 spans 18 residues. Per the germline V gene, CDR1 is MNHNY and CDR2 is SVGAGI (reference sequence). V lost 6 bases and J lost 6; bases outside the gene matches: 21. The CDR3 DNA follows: TGTGCCAGCAGACCTCGGGCCGGGGGGTTAGCCACCCAGGATACGCAGTATTTT. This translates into CASRPRAGGLATQDTQYF.

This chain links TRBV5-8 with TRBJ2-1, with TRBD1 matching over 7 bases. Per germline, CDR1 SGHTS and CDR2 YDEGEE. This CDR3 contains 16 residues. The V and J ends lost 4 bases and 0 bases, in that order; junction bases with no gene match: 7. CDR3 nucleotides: TGTGCCAGCAGCGATTTCAGGGGGAGCTCCTACAATGAGCAGTTCTTC. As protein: CASSDFRGSSYNEQFF.

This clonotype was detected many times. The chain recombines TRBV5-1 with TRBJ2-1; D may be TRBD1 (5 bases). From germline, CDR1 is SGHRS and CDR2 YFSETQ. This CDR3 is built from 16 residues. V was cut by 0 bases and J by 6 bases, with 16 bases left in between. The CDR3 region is CASSLEVRDVTNEQFF. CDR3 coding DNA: TGCGCCAGCAGCTTGGAAGTCAGGGATGTAACCAATGAGCAGTTCTTC.